A single sample is the source of the 25 T cell receptor beta chains below, sequenced in a study of cytomegalovirus exposure and HLA in healthy donors. With 60 Vbeta and 13 Jbeta primers, the PCR was carried out. Clones were read by immunoSEQ multiplex PCR, and TCRdb kept only the in-frame ones, dropping some. The sample shows more than 150,000 clones, approximately 80% of them seen only once. The source material was PBMCs. Receptors were obtained from a man younger than 30 in good health and CMV-seronegative.

V usage is TRBV9 and J usage is TRBJ1-2; D not resolved. The germline CDR1 and CDR2 sequences are SGDLS and YYNGEE. V lost 4 bases and J 8 bases, leaving 9 bases between the germline ends. This CDR3 contains 11 residues. CDR3 bases: TGTGCCAGCAGCTCCCGGTGGGGCTACACCTTC. Amino acid sequence: CASSSRWGYTF.

The rearrangement joins TRBV15 to TRBJ1-1, with D tentatively TRBD1 (5 bases). The germline V gene has CDR1 LNHNV and CDR2 YYDKDF (reference sequence). Trimming left V 0 bases short and J 3 bases short, with 8 bases between. The CDR3 extends over 14 amino acids. The CDR3: CATSRDRADTEAFF. CDR3 bases: TGTGCCACCAGCAGAGACAGGGCCGACACTGAAGCTTTCTTT.

This clone was picked up one time. The chain links TRBV23-1 to TRBJ1-5; 9 bases are a match to TRBD1. TRBV23-1 qualifies as an ORF whose function is uncertain. J lost 0 bases, V lost 2 bases, and 8 bases had no gene match. This CDR3 is 18 amino acids long. The CDR3, as DNA: TGCGCCAGCAGTCAACAGGGACAGGGTCTGTATAGCAATCAGCCCCAGCATTTT. Translation: CASSQQGQGLYSNQPQHF.

This clone was recorded a few times. The chain links TRBV20-1 to TRBJ2-1; perhaps TRBD2 as D (5 bases). V lost 3 bases to trimming and J lost 10 bases, with 7 bases between them. CDR3 length equals 10 residues. CDR1 and CDR2 (germline): DFQATT, SNEGSKA (reference sequence). For the CDR3, the DNA is TGCAGTGCTAGTCGCGGGGAGCAGTTCTTC. It encodes CSASRGEQFF.

This clone was recorded a few times. This chain joins TRBV11-2 and TRBJ1-1; TRBD1 aligns across 10 bases. The ends lost 4 bases at V and 4 bases at J; junction bases unmatched: 15. The CDR3 totals 18 residues. CDR1 and CDR2 from the germline V gene are SGHAT and FQNNGV. CDR3 protein: CASSSGTGELAWSTEAFF. In nucleotides, the CDR3 is TGTGCCAGCAGCTCCGGGACAGGGGAGCTGGCCTGGAGCACTGAAGCTTTCTTT. Full variable domain (remainder filled in from reference TRBV11-2 and TRBJ1-1): EAGVAQSPRYKIIEKRQSVAFWCNPISGHATLYWYQQILGQGPKLLIQFQNNGVVDDSQLPKDRFSAERLKGVDSTLKIQPAKLEDSAVYLCASSSGTGELAWSTEAFFGQGTRLTVV.

The CDR3 loop reads CASRAGGGAEQYF. The CDR3 bases are TGTGCCTCCAGGGCGGGGGGGGGTGCTGAGCAGTACTTC. This chain joins TRBV28 and TRBJ2-7, with 9 bases aligning to TRBD2. The V segment lost 11 bases and the J segment 7 bases; nucleotides outside the gene matches: 12. The germline V gene has CDR1 MDHEN and CDR2 SYDVKM. The CDR3 has 13 amino acids.

CDR3 coding DNA: TGTGCCAGCAGCCCTCCCAGCACAGATACGCAGTATTTT. As protein: CASSPPSTDTQYF. The chain links TRBV9 to TRBJ2-3, with D hard to call. Germline V gene data show CDR1 as SGDLS and CDR2 as YYNGEE. This CDR3 comprises 13 residues. V was trimmed by 4 bases and J by 0 bases, leaving 6 bases between them.

The V call is TRBV7-2, the J call TRBJ2-7; possibly TRBD1 for D (6 bases). The V gene's germline CDR1 is SGHTA and CDR2 FQGNSA. The CDR3 length is 15 residues. V lost 4 bases to trimming and J lost 3 bases, with 16 bases between them. The DNA for the CDR3 is TGTGCCAGCAGCTGGGGACGGCAGGGGAACTACGAGCAGTACTTC. It is translated as CASSWGRQGNYEQYF. Filled out from reference TRBV7-2 and TRBJ2-7, the complete variable domain reads GAGVSQSPSNKVTEKGKDVELRCDPISGHTALYWYRQSLGQGLEFLIYFQGNSAPDKSGLPSDRFSAERTGGSVSTLTIQRTQQEDSAVYLCASSWGRQGNYEQYFGPGTRLTVT.

V is TRBV5-1 and J is TRBJ2-1; 7 bases are shared with TRBD2. V shed 4 bases, J shed 10 bases, and the junction held 11 bases outside the gene matches. CDR3 size: 14 residues. Germline CDR1 and CDR2: SGHRS and YFSETQ. CDR3 sequence reads: CASSTPGTMGEQFF. For the CDR3, the DNA is TGCGCCAGCAGCACCCCCGGGACTATGGGGGAGCAGTTCTTC.

This chain joins TRBV5-1 and TRBJ2-1, with 9 bases that match TRBD2. The CDR3 contains 15 residues. Losses at the gene ends were 4 bases for V and 5 bases for J; bases not matched to a gene: 7. The germline V gene encodes CDR1 SGHRS and CDR2 YFSETQ. The CDR3 reads CASSPSGGINNEQFF. The CDR3 DNA follows: TGCGCCAGCAGCCCCAGCGGGGGGATCAACAATGAGCAGTTCTTC.

The chain joins TRBV2 to TRBJ2-5, with TRBD2 identical over 8 bases. Looked up from germline, CDR1 is SNHLY and CDR2 is FYNNEI. The CDR3 is 15 amino acids. J was trimmed by 5 bases and V by 6 bases; bases with no gene match: 11. The CDR3 nucleotides read TGTGCCAGCAGAGACCCGGGACTAGAAAAGGAGACCCAGTACTTC. As protein: CASRDPGLEKETQYF.

The gene calls are TRBV7-3 and TRBJ2-3; 9 bases are a match to TRBD2. Looked up from germline, CDR1 is SGHTA and CDR2 is FQGTGA. CDR3 length equals 16 residues. J lost 4 bases, V lost 1 base, and 6 bases had no gene match. This CDR3 is CASSLRVGGGADTQYF. The CDR3, as DNA: TGTGCCAGCAGCTTAAGGGTGGGCGGGGGGGCAGATACGCAGTATTTT.

In this sample, this clone turned up a few times. The chain is built from TRBV5-6 and TRBJ1-1, with D possibly being TRBD1 (5 bases). CDR3 length equals 15 residues. Germline loops: CDR1 SGHDT, CDR2 YYEEEE. Trimming pared 3 bases from V and 3 bases from J, leaving 15 bases between. The CDR3 region is CASSSYGGWDTEAFF. The CDR3 nucleotides are TGTGCCAGCAGCTCCTACGGGGGTTGGGACACTGAAGCTTTCTTT.

This sequence joins TRBV19 and TRBJ1-6; maybe TRBD1 (5 bases). The germline gives CDR1 LNHDA, CDR2 SQIVND (reference sequence). V gave up 6 bases and J gave up 2 bases, with 14 bases separating them. CDR3 length equals 16 residues. CDR3 DNA: TGTGCCAGTAGCCGGAAGGGGCGAACCTATAATTCACCCCTCCACTTT. Translating gives CASSRKGRTYNSPLHF. Combining the CDR3 with reference TRBV19 and TRBJ1-6 gives the whole variable domain DGGITQSPKYLFRKEGQNVTLSCEQNLNHDAMYWYRQDPGQGLRLIYYSQIVNDFQKGDIAEGYSVSREKKESFPLTVTSAQKNPTAFYLCASSRKGRTYNSPLHFGNGTRLTVT.

The chain couples TRBV9 to TRBJ1-1, with no clear D. Trimming cost V 3 bases and J 0 bases, with 6 bases left between them. The germline V gene has CDR1 SGDLS and CDR2 YYNGEE. CDR3 length: 13 residues. The CDR3 sequence is CASSASVNTEAFF. The CDR3 nucleotides read TGTGCCAGCAGCGCCTCAGTGAACACTGAAGCTTTCTTT.

This chain links TRBV7-2 with TRBJ2-1, with D possibly TRBD2 on 7 matching bases. CDR1 and CDR2 (germline): SGHTA, FQGNSA. CDR3 length equals 15 residues. Trimming pared 1 base from V and 6 bases from J, leaving 13 bases between. This CDR3 reads CASSLEGRGGNEQFF. DNA for the CDR3: TGTGCCAGCAGCTTAGAGGGGAGGGGGGGCAATGAGCAGTTCTTC.

The rearrangement uses TRBV4-1 and TRBJ1-6, with 10 bases that match TRBD1. The CDR3 has 15 amino acids. The V gene end was trimmed by 2 bases and the J gene end by 10 bases; junction bases not matched to a gene: 5. The germline V gene encodes CDR1 MGHRA and CDR2 YSYEKL. The CDR3 sequence: CASSQQDRGHSPLHF. In nucleotides, the CDR3 is TGCGCCAGCAGCCAACAAGACAGGGGGCACTCACCCCTCCACTTT.

This sequence joins TRBV28 and TRBJ1-5; no definite D call. Germline assignment: CDR1 MDHEN and CDR2 SYDVKM. The CDR3 has 16 amino acids. V lost 2 bases, J lost 4 bases, and 15 bases lay in between. The CDR3 sequence: CASSLGHAVRNQPQHF. DNA of the CDR3: TGTGCCAGCAGTTTAGGCCACGCGGTACGGAATCAGCCCCAGCATTTT. Full variable domain (remainder filled in from reference TRBV28 and TRBJ1-5): DVKVTQSSRYLVKRTGEKVFLECVQDMDHENMFWYRQDPGLGLRLIYFSYDVKMKEKGDIPEGYSVSREKKERFSLILESASTNQTSMYLCASSLGHAVRNQPQHFGDGTRLSIL.

The CDR3 sequence: CASSPAIEETQYF. In DNA form, the CDR3 reads TGTGCCAGCTCACCAGCTATCGAAGAGACCCAGTACTTC. The chain has TRBV18 and TRBJ2-5; no reliable D call. Trimming stripped 2 bases from V and 3 bases from J, with 7 bases between. The CDR3 covers 13 residues. Germline-derived CDR1 and CDR2 are KGHSH and LQKENI.

The chain couples TRBV5-1 to TRBJ2-3; TRBD2 aligns across 10 bases. This CDR3 is built from 15 residues. Germline lookup yields CDR1 SGHRS and CDR2 YFSETQ. V lost 5 bases and J lost 0; bases outside the gene matches: 3. CDR3 DNA: TGCGCCAGCAGTCGGACTAGCGGAAGCACAGATACGCAGTATTTT. It is translated as CASSRTSGSTDTQYF. The variable domain in full, completed from reference TRBV5-1 and TRBJ2-3, reads KAGVTQTPRYLIKTRGQQVTLSCSPISGHRSVSWYQQTPGQGLQFLFEYFSETQRNKGNFPGRFSGRQFSNSRSEMNVSTLELGDSALYLCASSRTSGSTDTQYFGPGTRLTVL.

The chain is built from TRBV7-2 and TRBJ2-7; D might be TRBD2 (5 bases). CDR1 is SGHTA, CDR2 FQGNSA, per germline. The CDR3 has 14 amino acids. V lost 0 bases to trimming and J lost 3 bases, with 9 bases between them. The CDR3 coding sequence is TGTGCCAGCAGCTTAGCTAATCGGGACTACGAGCAGTACTTC. Protein sequence: CASSLANRDYEQYF.

V usage is TRBV11-2 and J usage is TRBJ2-7, with 8 bases identical to TRBD1. The CDR3 consists of 14 residues. Trimming at V came to 3 bases and at J to 2 bases, leaving 3 bases not matched to a gene. The germline CDR1 and CDR2 sequences are SGHAT and FQNNGV. CDR3 DNA sequence: TGTGCCAGCAGCTTCCGGGACAGGACCTACGAGCAGTACTTC. Its protein is CASSFRDRTYEQYF.

The rearrangement joins TRBV19 to TRBJ2-7; D remains unclear. CDR3 length: 12 amino acids. Germline lookup yields CDR1 LNHDA and CDR2 SQIVND (reference sequence). V was clipped by 1 base and J by 3 bases, with 4 bases between them. The CDR3: CASSIGHYEQYF. The CDR3 region has the DNA TGTGCCAGTAGTATAGGTCACTACGAGCAGTACTTC. Using reference TRBV19 and TRBJ2-7 for the parts outside the CDR3, the full variable domain is DGGITQSPKYLFRKEGQNVTLSCEQNLNHDAMYWYRQDPGQGLRLIYYSQIVNDFQKGDIAEGYSVSREKKESFPLTVTSAQKNPTAFYLCASSIGHYEQYFGPGTRLTVT.

This chain links TRBV5-1 with TRBJ2-5, with 9 bases lining up with TRBD1. J was trimmed by 1 base and V by 0 bases; bases with no gene match: 4. The CDR3 is made up of 16 amino acids. CDR1 and CDR2 (germline): SGHRS, YFSETQ. As DNA, the CDR3 is TGCGCCAGCAGCTTGGGGGGACAGGGCTTCCAAGAGACCCAGTACTTC. Its translation is CASSLGGQGFQETQYF.

This chain uses TRBV10-1 with TRBJ2-1, with a possible D match to TRBD1 (5 bases). This CDR3 has 17 residues. V shed 8 bases and J shed 0 bases, with 20 bases lying between them. Germline V lookup: CDR1 WNHNN, CDR2 SYGVQD (reference sequence). CDR3 nucleotide sequence: TGCGCCAGCCCGAACAGGACCGACCGAGCCTCCTACAATGAGCAGTTCTTC. This codes for CASPNRTDRASYNEQFF.